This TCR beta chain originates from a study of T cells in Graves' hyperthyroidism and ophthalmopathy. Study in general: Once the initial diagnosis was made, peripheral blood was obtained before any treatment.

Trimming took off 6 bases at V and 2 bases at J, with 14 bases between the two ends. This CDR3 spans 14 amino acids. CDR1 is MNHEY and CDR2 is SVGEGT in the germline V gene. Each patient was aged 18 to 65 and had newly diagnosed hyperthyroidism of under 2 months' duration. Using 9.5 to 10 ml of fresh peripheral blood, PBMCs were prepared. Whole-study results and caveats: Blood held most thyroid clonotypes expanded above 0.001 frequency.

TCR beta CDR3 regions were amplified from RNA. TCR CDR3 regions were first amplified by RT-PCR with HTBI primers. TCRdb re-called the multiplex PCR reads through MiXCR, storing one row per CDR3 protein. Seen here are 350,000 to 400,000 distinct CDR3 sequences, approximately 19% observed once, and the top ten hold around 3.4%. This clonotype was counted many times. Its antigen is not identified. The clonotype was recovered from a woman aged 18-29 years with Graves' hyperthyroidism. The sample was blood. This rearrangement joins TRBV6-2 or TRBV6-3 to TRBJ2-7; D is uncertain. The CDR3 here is CASRGFRPPYEQYF. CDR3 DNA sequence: TGTGCCAGCAGGGGTTTCCGACCCCCCTACGAGCAGTACTTC.